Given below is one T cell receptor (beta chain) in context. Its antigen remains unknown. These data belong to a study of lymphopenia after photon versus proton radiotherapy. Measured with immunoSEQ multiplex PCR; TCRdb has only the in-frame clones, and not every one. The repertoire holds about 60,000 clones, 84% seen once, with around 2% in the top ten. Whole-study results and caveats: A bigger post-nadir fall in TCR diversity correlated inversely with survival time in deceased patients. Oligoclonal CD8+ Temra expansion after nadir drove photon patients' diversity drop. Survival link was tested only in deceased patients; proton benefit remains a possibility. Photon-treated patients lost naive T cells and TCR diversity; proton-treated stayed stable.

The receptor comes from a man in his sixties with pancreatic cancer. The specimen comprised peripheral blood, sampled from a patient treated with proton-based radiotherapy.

The DNA for the CDR3 is TGTGCCAGCAGCTATGGGGATTCGTTAGATACGCAGTATTTT. Translation gives CASSYGDSLDTQYF. The genes are TRBV11-2 and TRBJ2-3; no clear D. CDR3 length equals 14 residues. V lost 4 bases and J 5 bases, leaving 13 bases between the germline ends. Per germline, CDR1 SGHAT and CDR2 FQNNGV.